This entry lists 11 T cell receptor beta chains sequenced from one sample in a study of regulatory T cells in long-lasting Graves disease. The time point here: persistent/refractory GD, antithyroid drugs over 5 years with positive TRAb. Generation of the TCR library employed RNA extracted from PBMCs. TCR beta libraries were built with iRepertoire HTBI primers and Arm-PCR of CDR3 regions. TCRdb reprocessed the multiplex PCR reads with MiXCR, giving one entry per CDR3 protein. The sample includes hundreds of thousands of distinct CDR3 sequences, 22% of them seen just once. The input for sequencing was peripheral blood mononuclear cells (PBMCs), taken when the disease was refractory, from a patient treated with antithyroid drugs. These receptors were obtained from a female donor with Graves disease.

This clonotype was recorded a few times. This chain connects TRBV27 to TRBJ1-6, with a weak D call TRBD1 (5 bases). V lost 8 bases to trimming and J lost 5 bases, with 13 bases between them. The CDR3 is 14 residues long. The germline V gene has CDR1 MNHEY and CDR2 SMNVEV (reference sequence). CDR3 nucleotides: TGTGCCAGCTTCTCCCAGGGAGATAATTCACCCCTCCACTTT. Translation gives CASFSQGDNSPLHF.

The CDR3, as DNA: TGCGCCAGCAGCAAGAGCTCTGGACAGGGGGGGACTGAAGCTTTCTTT. This translates into CASSKSSGQGGTEAFF. This chain links TRBV4-1 with TRBJ1-1; 10 bases are a match to TRBD1. CDR1 is MGHRA, CDR2 YSYEKL, per germline. This CDR3 has 16 amino acids. V shed 5 bases, J shed 5 bases, and the junction held 11 bases outside the gene matches.

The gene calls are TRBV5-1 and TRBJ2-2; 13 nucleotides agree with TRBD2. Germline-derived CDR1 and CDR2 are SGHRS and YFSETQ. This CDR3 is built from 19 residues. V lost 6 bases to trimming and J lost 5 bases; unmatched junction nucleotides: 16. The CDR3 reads CASTNEPGLAGAWTGELFF. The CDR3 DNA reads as TGCGCCAGCACGAATGAACCTGGACTAGCGGGAGCGTGGACCGGGGAGCTGTTTTTT.

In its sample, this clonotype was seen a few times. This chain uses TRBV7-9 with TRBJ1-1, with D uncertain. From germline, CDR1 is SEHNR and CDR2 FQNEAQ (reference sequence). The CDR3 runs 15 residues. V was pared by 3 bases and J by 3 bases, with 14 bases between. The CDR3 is CASSFRRTTDTEAFF. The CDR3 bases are TGTGCCAGCAGCTTCCGTAGGACCACAGACACTGAAGCTTTCTTT.

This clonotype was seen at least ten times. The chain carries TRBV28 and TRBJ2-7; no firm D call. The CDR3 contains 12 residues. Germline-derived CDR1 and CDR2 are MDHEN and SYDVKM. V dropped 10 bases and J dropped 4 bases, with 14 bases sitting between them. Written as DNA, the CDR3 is TGTGCCACGGGTATACCGGGTTACGAGCAGTACTTC. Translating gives CATGIPGYEQYF.

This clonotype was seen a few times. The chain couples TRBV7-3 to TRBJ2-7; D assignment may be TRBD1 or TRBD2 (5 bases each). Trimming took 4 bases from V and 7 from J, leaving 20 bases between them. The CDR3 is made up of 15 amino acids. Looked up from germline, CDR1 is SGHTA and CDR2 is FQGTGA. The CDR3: CASSSTGALMDEQYF. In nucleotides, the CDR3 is TGTGCCAGCAGCTCGACCGGGGCCCTGATGGATGAGCAGTACTTC. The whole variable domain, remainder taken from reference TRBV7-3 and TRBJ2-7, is GAGVSQTPSNKVTEKGKYVELRCDPISGHTALYWYRQSLGQGPEFLIYFQGTGAADDSGLPNDRFFAVRPEGSVSTLKIQRTERGDSAVYLCASSSTGALMDEQYFGPGTRLTVT.

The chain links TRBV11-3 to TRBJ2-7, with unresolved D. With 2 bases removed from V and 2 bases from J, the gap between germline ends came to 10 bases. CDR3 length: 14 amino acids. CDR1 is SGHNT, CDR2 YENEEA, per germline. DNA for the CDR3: TGTGCCAGCAGCTTAATGGGCCAGACCTACGAGCAGTACTTC. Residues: CASSLMGQTYEQYF.

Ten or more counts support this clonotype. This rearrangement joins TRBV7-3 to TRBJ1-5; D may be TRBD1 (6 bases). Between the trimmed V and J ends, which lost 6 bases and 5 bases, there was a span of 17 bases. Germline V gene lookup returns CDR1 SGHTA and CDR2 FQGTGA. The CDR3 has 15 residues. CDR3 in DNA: TGTGCCAGCAGTCCTGGGACATCGGCGGATCAGCCCCAGCATTTT. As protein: CASSPGTSADQPQHF.

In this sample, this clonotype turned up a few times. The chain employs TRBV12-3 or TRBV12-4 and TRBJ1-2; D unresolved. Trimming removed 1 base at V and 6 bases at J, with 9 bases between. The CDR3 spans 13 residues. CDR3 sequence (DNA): TGTGCCAGCAGTTTAGAGACGGACCATGGCTACACCTTC. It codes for CASSLETDHGYTF.

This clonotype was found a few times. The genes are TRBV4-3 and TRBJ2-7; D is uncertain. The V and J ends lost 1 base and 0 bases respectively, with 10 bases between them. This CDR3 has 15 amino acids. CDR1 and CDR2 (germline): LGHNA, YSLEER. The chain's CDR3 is CASSQVSHSSYEQYF. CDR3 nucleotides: TGCGCCAGCAGCCAAGTTTCCCACTCCTCCTACGAGCAGTACTTC.

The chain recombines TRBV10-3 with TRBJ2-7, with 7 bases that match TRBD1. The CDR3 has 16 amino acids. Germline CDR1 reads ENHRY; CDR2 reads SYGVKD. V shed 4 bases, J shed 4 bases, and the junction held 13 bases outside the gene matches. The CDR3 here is CAISGEPGGTKYEQYF. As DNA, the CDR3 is TGTGCCATCAGTGGTGAGCCAGGGGGAACTAAGTACGAGCAGTACTTC.